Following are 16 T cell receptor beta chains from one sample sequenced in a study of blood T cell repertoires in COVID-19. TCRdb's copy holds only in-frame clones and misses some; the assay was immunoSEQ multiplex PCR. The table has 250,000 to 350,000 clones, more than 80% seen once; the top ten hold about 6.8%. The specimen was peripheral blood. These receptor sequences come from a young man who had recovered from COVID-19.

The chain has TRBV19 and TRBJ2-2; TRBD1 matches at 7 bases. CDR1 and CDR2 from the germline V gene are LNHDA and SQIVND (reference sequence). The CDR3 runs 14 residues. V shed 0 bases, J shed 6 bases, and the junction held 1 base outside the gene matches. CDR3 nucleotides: TGTGCCAGTAGTATAGATCAGGGGGCCGGGGAGCTGTTTTTT. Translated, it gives CASSIDQGAGELFF.

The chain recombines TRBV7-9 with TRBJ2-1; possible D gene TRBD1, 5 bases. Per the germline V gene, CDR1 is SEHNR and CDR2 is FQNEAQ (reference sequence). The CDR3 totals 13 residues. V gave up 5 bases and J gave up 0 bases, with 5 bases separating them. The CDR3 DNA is TGTGCCAGCAGCCAGGGCTCCTACAATGAGCAGTTCTTC. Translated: CASSQGSYNEQFF.

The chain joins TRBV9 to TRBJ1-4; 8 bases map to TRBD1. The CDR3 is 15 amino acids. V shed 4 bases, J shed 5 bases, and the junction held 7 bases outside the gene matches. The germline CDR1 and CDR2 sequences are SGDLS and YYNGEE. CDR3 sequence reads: CASSIDRGPNEKLFF. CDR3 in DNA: TGTGCCAGCAGCATCGACAGGGGTCCGAATGAAAAACTGTTTTTT. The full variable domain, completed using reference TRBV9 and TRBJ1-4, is DSGVTQTPKHLITATGQRVTLRCSPRSGDLSVYWYQQSLDQGLQFLIQYYNGEERAKGNILERFSAQQFPDLHSELNLSSLELGDSALYFCASSIDRGPNEKLFFGSGTQLSVL.

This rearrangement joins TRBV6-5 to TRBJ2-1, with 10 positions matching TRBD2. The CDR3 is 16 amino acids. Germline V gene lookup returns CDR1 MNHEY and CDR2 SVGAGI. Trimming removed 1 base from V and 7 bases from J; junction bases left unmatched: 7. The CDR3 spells CASSYFPSGGGNEQFF. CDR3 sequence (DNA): TGTGCCAGCAGTTACTTCCCTAGCGGGGGTGGGAATGAGCAGTTCTTC.

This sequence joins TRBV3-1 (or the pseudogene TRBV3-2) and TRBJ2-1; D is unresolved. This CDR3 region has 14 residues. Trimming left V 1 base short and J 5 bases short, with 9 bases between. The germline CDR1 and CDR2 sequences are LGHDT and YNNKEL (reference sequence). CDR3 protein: CASSQGPLDNEQFF. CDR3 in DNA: TGTGCCAGCAGCCAAGGACCTCTAGACAATGAGCAGTTCTTC.

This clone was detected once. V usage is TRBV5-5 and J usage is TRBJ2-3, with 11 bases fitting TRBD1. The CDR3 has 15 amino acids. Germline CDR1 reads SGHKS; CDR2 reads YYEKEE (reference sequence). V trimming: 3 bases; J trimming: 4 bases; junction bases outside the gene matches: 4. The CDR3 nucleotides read TGTGCCAGCAGCTCCGGGACAGGGGGACCAGATACGCAGTATTTT. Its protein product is CASSSGTGGPDTQYF. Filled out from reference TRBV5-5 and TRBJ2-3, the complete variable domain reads DAGVTQSPTHLIKTRGQQVTLRCSPISGHKSVSWYQQVLGQGPQFIFQYYEKEERGRGNFPDRFSARQFPNYSSELNVNALLLGDSALYLCASSSGTGGPDTQYFGPGTRLTVL.

CDR3 DNA: TGTGCCAGCAGCCAAACAGGTCGCGAGCAGTACTTC. Encoded protein: CASSQTGREQYF. This chain connects TRBV7-2 to TRBJ2-7; D perhaps matches TRBD1 (5 bases). Germline loops: CDR1 SGHTA, CDR2 FQGNSA. This CDR3 comprises 12 residues. V shed 5 bases and J shed 6 bases, with 11 bases lying between them.

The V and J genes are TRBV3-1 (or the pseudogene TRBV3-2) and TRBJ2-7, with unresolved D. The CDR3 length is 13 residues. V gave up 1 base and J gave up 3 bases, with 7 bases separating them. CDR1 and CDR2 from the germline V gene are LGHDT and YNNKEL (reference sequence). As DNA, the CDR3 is TGTGCCAGCAGCCAAGCGGAGAGCTACGAGCAGTACTTC. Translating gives CASSQAESYEQYF.

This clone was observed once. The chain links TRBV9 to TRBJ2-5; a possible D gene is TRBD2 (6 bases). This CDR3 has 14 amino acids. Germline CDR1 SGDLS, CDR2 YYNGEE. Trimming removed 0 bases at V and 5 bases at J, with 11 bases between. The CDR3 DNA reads TGTGCCAGCAGCGTAGGTGGAGGGACGGAGACCCAGTACTTC. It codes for CASSVGGGTETQYF.

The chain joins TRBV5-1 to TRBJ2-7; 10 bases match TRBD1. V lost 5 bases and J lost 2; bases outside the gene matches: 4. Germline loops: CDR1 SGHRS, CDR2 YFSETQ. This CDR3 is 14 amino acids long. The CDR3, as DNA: TGCGCCAGCAGGCGACAGGGGGCGACCTACGAGCAGTACTTC. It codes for CASRRQGATYEQYF.

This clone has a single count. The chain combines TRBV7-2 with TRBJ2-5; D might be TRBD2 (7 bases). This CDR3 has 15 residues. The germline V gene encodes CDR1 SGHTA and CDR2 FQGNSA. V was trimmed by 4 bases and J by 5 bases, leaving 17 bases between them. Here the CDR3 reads CASSYKRDRGETQYF. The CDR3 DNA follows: TGTGCCAGCAGCTATAAGCGGGATAGGGGGGAGACCCAGTACTTC.

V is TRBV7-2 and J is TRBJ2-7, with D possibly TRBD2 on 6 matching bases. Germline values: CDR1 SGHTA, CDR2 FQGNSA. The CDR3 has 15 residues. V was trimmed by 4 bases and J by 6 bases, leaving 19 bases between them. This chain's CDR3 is CASSSYLETRGEQYF. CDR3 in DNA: TGTGCCAGCAGCTCCTACCTCGAGACGCGGGGCGAGCAGTACTTC.

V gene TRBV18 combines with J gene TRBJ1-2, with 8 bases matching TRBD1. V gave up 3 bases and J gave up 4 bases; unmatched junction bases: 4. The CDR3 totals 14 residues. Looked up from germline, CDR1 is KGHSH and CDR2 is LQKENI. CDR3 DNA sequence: TGTGCCAGCTCACCGGGGGACAGGTTCTATGGCTACACCTTC. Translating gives CASSPGDRFYGYTF.

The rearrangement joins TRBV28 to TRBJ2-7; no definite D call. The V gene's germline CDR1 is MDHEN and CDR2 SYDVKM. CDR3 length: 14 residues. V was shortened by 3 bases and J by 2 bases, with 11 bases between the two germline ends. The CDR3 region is CASSFGRPTYEQYF. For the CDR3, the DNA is TGTGCCAGCAGTTTCGGCAGGCCGACCTACGAGCAGTACTTC.

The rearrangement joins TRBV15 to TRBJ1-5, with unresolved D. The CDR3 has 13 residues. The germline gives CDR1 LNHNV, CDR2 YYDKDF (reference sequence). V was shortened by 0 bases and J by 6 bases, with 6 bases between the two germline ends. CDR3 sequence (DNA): TGTGCCACCAGCAGAGATGGCAGTCAGCCCCAGCATTTT. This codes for CATSRDGSQPQHF.

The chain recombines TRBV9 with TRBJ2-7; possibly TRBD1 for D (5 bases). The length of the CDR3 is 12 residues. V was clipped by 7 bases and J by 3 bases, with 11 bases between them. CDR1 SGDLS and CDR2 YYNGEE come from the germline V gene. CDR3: CASGRVDYEQYF. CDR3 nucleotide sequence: TGTGCCAGCGGCAGGGTAGACTACGAGCAGTACTTC.